What follows describes a single T cell receptor beta chain. The CDR3 length is 13 residues. Germline lookup yields CDR1 MNHEY and CDR2 SVGEGT. The V and J ends lost 6 bases and 0 bases respectively, with 8 bases between them. The entry originates in a study of blood T cell repertoires in COVID-19. Repertoires were generated with immunoSEQ multiplex PCR, while TCRdb's copy carries only in-frame clones and drops some. The table shows some 22,000 clones, with roughly 83% occurring only once. The clonotype was recovered from a man between 65 and 79 years old with acute or convalescent COVID-19. The specimen was peripheral blood. The chain links TRBV6-2 or TRBV6-3 to TRBJ1-1; D ambiguous. Here the CDR3 reads CASSPQLNTEAFF. CDR3 sequence (DNA): TGTGCCAGCAGCCCTCAATTGAACACTGAAGCTTTCTTT.